The 7 T cell receptor beta chains given below trace back to one sample, sequenced in a study of T cells in women clearing cervical HPV infection (dated by TCRdb to the late 2010s). Library generation was performed with the immunoSEQ multiplex PCR assay. Imported from immuneACCESS, the table was reduced by TCRdb to in-frame sequences with V and J called. These copies leave out some clones; in studies compared against another copy, an unresolved V gene accounts for under half, and the cause of the remainder is not known. This sample's table contains 22,000 or so clones. Of the sample, less than 15% falls within the top ten clones. Sequences were obtained from blood buffy coat. The receptors here all came from a woman between 18 and 70 years old with a cervical HPV16 infection that either progressed to CIN3+ or cleared (not recorded which).

Concerning this clone: The CDR3 goes on 3 residues after the read ends, and that part is filled in from the germline J gene. This chain connects TRBV5-1 to TRBJ1-4; 11 bases align to TRBD1. The J segment lost 8 bases and the V segment lost 0 bases, leaving 6 bases of the junction unmatched. Germline V gives CDR1 SGHRS, CDR2 YFSETQ. The CDR3 consists of 16 residues. This CDR3 reads CASSLALDRGLEKLFF. CDR3 DNA, as far as it was read: TGCGCCAGCAGCTTGGCCCTGGACAGGGGGCTAGAAAAA.

With regard to this clone: The DNA ends 3 residues before the CDR3 does, and the rest of the CDR3 is filled in from the germline J gene. The chain links TRBV18 to TRBJ1-1; D is perhaps TRBD1 (5 bases). Germline CDR1 and CDR2: KGHSH and LQKENI. V was trimmed by 3 bases and J by 0 bases, leaving 11 bases between them. The CDR3 is 15 residues long. The CDR3 sequence: CASSPRGEVNTEAFF. The CDR3 bases that were read are TGTGCCAGCTCACCGAGAGGGGAAGTGAACACTGAA.

On this clone itself: The read ends 3 residues shy of where the CDR3 ends; the end is completed using the germline J gene. The rearrangement joins TRBV6-2 or TRBV6-3 to TRBJ1-2; D not resolved. Per germline, CDR1 MNHEY and CDR2 SVGEGT. This CDR3 has 14 amino acids. CDR3 sequence reads: CASSSTQEYNDYTF. The covered CDR3 bases are TGTGCCAGCAGTTCAACGCAGGAGTACAATGAC.

Note on this clone: The read ends 3 residues before the CDR3 terminus; that terminus is restored from the germline J gene. The chain joins TRBV7-2 to TRBJ2-7; 7 bases fit TRBD2. CDR1 and CDR2 (germline): SGHTA, FQGNSA. The CDR3 contains 14 residues. The trim removed 3 bases at V and 4 bases at J, leaving 6 bases unmatched. This chain's CDR3 is CASSLGGSRYEQYF. CDR3 DNA, as far as it was read: TGTGCCAGCAGCTTGGGCGGGAGCAGGTACGAG.

In the case of this clone: The read ends 3 residues shy of where the CDR3 ends; the end is completed using the germline J gene. J is TRBJ1-2 and V is TRBV6-2 or TRBV6-3, with D hard to call. This CDR3 region has 16 residues. The germline V gene has CDR1 MNHEY and CDR2 SVGEGT. The CDR3 spells CASRYRLAGTHNDYTF. The DNA read from the CDR3 is TGTGCCAGCAGATACCGACTAGCGGGAACCCACAATGAC.

As for this clone: The read stops 3 residues short of the end of the CDR3; the missing end is completed from the germline J gene. The chain combines TRBV20-1 with TRBJ1-6, with a weak D call TRBD1 (6 bases). The CDR3 sequence is 14 residues long. The germline gives CDR1 DFQATT, CDR2 SNEGSKA (reference sequence). Trimming took 3 bases from V and 7 from J, leaving 13 bases between them. CDR3 DNA, as far as it was read: TGCAGTGCTAGCCAGACAGGCCCAAATTCACCC. Translation gives CSASQTGPNSP. From start to end, the CDR3 is CSASQTGPNSPLHF.

Remarks on this clone: Sequencing ends 3 residues short of the CDR3 end; the germline J gene provides the rest. J is TRBJ2-7 and V is TRBV7-9; 7 bases fit TRBD1. V dropped 6 bases and J dropped 3; count of bases not matched to a gene: 11. Germline assignment: CDR1 SEHNR and CDR2 FQNEAQ (reference sequence). This CDR3 contains 15 residues. CDR3 in amino acids: CASRPDRAINYEQYF. Incomplete CDR3 DNA: TGTGCCAGCAGACCTGACAGGGCTATTAACTACGAG.